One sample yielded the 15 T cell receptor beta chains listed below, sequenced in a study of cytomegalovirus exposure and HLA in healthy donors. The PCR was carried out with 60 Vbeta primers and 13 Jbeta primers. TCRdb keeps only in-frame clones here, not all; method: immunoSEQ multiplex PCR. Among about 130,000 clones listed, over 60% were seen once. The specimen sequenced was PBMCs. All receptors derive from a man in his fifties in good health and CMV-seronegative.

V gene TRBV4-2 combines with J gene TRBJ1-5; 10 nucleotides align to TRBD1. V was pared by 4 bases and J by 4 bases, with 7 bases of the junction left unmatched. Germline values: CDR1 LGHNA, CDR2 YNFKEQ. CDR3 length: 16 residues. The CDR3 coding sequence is TGTGCCAGCAGCCCTAACGAGGACAGGGGGAATCAGCCCCAGCATTTT. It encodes CASSPNEDRGNQPQHF.

This CDR3 reads CASSRDSGVEKLFF. The CDR3 DNA follows: TGCGCCAGCAGTAGGGACAGTGGAGTGGAAAAACTGTTTTTT. The chain links TRBV5-1 to TRBJ1-4, with 7 bases identical to TRBD1. Germline V gene data show CDR1 as SGHRS and CDR2 as YFSETQ. This CDR3 has 14 amino acids. J gave up 8 bases and V 5 bases, and 9 bases lay outside the gene matches.

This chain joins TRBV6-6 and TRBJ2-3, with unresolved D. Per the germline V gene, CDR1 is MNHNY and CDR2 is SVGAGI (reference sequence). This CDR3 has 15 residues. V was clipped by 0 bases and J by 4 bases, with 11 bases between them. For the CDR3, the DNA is TGTGCCAGCAGTTACTCGAGGCCAGCTTCAGATACGCAGTATTTT. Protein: CASSYSRPASDTQYF.

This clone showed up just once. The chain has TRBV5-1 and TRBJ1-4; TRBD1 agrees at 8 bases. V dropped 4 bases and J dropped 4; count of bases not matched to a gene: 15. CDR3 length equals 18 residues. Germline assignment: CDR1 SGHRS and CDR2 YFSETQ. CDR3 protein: CASSPGQEFPPGNEKLFF. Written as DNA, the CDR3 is TGCGCCAGCAGCCCGGGACAGGAATTCCCTCCAGGTAATGAAAAACTGTTTTTT. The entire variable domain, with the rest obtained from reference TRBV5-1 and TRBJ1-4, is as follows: KAGVTQTPRYLIKTRGQQVTLSCSPISGHRSVSWYQQTPGQGLQFLFEYFSETQRNKGNFPGRFSGRQFSNSRSEMNVSTLELGDSALYLCASSPGQEFPPGNEKLFFGSGTQLSVL.

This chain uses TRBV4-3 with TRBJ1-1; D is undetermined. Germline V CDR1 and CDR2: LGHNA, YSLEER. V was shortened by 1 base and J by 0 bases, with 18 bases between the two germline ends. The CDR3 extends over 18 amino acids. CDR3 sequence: CASSQGSRGRTMNTEAFF. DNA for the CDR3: TGCGCCAGCAGCCAAGGGAGTCGCGGACGGACTATGAACACTGAAGCTTTCTTT.

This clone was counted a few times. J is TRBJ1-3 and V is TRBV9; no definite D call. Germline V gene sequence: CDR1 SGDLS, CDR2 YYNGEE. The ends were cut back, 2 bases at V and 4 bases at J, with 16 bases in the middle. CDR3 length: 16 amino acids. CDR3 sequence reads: CASSVVSAPVGNTIYF. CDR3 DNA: TGTGCCAGCAGCGTTGTTAGTGCCCCGGTAGGAAACACCATATATTTT.

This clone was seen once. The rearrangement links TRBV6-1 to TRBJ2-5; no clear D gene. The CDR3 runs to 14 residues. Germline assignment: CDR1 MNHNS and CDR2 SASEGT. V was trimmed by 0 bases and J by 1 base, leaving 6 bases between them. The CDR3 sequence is CASSEAPFQETQYF. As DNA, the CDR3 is TGTGCCAGCAGTGAAGCCCCCTTCCAAGAGACCCAGTACTTC.

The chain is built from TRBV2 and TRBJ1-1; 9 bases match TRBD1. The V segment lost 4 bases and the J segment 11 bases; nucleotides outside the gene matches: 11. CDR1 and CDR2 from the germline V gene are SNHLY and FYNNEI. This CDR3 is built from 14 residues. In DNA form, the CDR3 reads TGTGCCAGCAGTGTGGGACAGGGTCAGTCTATGGCTTTCTTT. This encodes CASSVGQGQSMAFF.

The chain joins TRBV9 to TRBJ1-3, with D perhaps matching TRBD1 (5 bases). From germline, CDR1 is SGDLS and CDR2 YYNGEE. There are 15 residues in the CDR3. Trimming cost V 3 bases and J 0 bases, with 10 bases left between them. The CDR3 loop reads CASSATGFSGNTIYF. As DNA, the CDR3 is TGTGCCAGCAGCGCCACAGGCTTCTCTGGAAACACCATATATTTT.

Written as DNA, the CDR3 is TGTGCCAGCAGCAGACTAGCGGGGCAATCCCCGGCAGATACGCAGTATTTT. Residues: CASSRLAGQSPADTQYF. The rearrangement links TRBV21-1 to TRBJ2-3; the table's D call, TRBD2, was not checked against the DNA. TRBV21-1 counts as a pseudogene. The CDR3 has 17 amino acids.

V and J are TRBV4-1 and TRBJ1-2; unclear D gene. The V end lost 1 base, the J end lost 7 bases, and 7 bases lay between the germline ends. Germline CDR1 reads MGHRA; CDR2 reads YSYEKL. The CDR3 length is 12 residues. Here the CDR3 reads CASSQGEGGYTF. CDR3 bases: TGCGCCAGCAGCCAAGGGGAGGGTGGCTACACCTTC.

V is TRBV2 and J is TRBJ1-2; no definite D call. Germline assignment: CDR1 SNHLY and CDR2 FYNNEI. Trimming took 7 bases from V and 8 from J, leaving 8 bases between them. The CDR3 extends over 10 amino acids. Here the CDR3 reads CASNNGGYTF. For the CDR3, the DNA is TGTGCCAGCAATAACGGGGGCTACACCTTC.

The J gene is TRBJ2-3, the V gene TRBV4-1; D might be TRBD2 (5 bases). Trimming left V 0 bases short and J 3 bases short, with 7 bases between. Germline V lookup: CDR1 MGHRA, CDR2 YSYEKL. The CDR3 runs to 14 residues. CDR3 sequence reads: CASSQDGGTDTQYF. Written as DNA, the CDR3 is TGCGCCAGCAGCCAAGACGGAGGTACAGATACGCAGTATTTT.

The chain's CDR3 is CAISDGTGGFEQYV. In DNA form, the CDR3 reads TGTGCCATCAGTGACGGGACAGGGGGCTTCGAGCAGTACGTC. V gene TRBV10-3 combines with J gene TRBJ2-7; 12 positions agree with TRBD1. The CDR3 totals 14 residues. CDR1 is ENHRY and CDR2 is SYGVKD in the germline V gene. Trimming removed 3 bases from V and 6 bases from J; junction bases left unmatched: 3.

The CDR3 sequence is CASSPLGAGNDEQFF. The CDR3 DNA sequence: TGTGCCAGCAGCCCCCTCGGAGCGGGTAACGATGAGCAGTTCTTC. The chain employs TRBV4-2 and TRBJ2-1; tentatively, D is TRBD2 (6 bases). This CDR3 is built from 15 residues. V was pared by 4 bases and J by 8 bases, with 18 bases between. Looked up from germline, CDR1 is LGHNA and CDR2 is YNFKEQ.